This T cell receptor beta chain was profiled in a study of blood T cell repertoires in COVID-19. Germline loops: CDR1 MDHEN, CDR2 SYDVKM. V lost 9 bases and J lost 1, with 12 bases in between. This CDR3 is 13 amino acids long. Original analysis: Amplified reference gene primers provided the basis for estimating nucleated cell counts. The table came from immunoSEQ multiplex PCR; TCRdb's copy has only in-frame clones and leaves some out. V, J and clone size derive from that table, while D and trimming were established from the DNA sequence. The repertoire consists of 55,000 to 75,000 clones, with 65% to 85% occurring once and the leading ten covering 9.6%. The Seattle patients, enrolled during active infection, were followed longitudinally.

The TCR comes from a man older than 75 with COVID-19, enrolled during active disease. Specimen: peripheral blood. The V call is TRBV28, the J call TRBJ1-1, with D tentatively TRBD1 (5 bases). The CDR3 here is CASGANSNTEAFF. The CDR3 DNA follows: TGTGCCAGTGGGGCGAATTCGAACACTGAAGCTTTCTTT.